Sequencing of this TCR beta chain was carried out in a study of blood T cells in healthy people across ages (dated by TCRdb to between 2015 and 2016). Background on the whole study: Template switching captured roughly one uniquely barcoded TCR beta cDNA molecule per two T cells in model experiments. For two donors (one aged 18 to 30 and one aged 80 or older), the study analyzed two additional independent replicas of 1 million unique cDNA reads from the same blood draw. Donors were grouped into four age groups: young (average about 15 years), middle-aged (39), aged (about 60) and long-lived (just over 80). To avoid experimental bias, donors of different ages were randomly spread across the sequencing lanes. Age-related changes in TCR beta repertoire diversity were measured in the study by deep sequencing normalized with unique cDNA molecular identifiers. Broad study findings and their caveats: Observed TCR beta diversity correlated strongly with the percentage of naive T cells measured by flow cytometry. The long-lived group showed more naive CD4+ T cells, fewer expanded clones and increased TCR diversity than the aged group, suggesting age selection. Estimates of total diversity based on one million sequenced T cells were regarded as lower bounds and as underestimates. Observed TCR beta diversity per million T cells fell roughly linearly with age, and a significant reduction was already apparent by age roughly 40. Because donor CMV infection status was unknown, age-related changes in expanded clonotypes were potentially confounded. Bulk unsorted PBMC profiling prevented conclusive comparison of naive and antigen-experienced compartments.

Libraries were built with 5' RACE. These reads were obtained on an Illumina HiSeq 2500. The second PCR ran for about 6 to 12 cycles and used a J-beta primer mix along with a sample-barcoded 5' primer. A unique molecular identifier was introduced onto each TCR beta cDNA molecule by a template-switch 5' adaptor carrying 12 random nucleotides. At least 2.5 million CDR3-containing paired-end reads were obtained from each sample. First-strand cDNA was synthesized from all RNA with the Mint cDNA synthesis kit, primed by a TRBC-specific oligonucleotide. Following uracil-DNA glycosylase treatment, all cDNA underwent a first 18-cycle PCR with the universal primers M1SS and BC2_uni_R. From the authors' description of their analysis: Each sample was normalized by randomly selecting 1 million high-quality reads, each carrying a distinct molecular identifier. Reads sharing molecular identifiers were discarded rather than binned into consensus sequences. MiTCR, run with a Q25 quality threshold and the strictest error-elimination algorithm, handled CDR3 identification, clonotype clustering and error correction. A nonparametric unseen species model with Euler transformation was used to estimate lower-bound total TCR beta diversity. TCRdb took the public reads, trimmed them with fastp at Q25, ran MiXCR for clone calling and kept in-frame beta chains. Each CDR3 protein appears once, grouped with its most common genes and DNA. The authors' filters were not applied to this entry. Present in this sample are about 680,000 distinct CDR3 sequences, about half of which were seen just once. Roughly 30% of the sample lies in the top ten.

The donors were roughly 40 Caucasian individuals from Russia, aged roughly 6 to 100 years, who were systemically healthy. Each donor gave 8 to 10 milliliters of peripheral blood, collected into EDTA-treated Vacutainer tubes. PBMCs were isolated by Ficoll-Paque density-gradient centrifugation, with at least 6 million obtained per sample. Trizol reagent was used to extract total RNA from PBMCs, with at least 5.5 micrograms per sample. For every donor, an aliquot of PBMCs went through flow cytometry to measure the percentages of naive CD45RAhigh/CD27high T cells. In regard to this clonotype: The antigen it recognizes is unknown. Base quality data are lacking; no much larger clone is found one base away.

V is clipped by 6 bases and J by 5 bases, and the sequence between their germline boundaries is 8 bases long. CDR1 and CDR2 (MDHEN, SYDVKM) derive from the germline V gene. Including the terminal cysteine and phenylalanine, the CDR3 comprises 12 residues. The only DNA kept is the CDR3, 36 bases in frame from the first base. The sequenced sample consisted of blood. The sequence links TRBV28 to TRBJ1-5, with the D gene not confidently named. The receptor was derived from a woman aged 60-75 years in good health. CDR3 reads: CASRVSDQPQHF. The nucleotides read TGTGCCAGCAGGGTGTCGGATCAGCCCCAGCATTTT.